This is a list of T cell receptor beta chains from one sample in a study of human T cells and chemical hapten exposure. TCRdb processed the RACE reads anew with MiXCR; each CDR3 protein has one entry. The sample gives over 75,000 distinct CDR3 sequences, roughly a tenth of which show up once; 1.1% is in the top ten. Material: whole blood, obtained in connection with sensitization to the hapten diphenylcyclopropenone (DPC). The receptors shown here come from a woman aged 25 to 45 with alopecia areata. Some clones in this sample may be carry-over from other donors' samples. Each CDR3 is given with its conserved first and last residue. A D gene is named only where the DNA matches it firmly. Some rows mark clone size as missing; the rest say once, few, many or name a class of expanded clone.

CDR3 DNA	CDR3 protein	D gene	V gene	J gene	clone size
TGCAGTGCTAGAAAGCTCACAGATACGCAGTATTTT	CSARKLTDTQYF	-	TRBV20-1	TRBJ2-3	few
TGCGCCAGCGGGAGCGGGGCAGGCGGGGAAAAACTGTTTTTT	CASGSGAGGEKLFF	-	TRBV5-1	TRBJ1-4	-
TGCGCCAGCTCTCTTGGCCTAATAACAGATACGCAGTATTTT	CASSLGLITDTQYF	-	TRBV5-1	TRBJ2-3	many
TGTGCCAGCAGTGATCTGGAGGGAAAAGAGACCCAGTACTTC	CASSDLEGKETQYF	-	TRBV25-1	TRBJ2-5	many
TGTGCCAGCAGCAGGATACTTACTTACGAGCAGTACTTC	CASSRILTYEQYF	-	TRBV21-1	TRBJ2-7	many
TGCGCCAGCAGTCTGTTATCAGGGCGCGATCAGCCCCAGCATTTT	CASSLLSGRDQPQHF	-	TRBV5-1	TRBJ1-5	few
TGTGCCAGCGGAGAGACCCAGTACTTC	CASGETQYF	-	TRBV25-1	TRBJ2-5	many
TGTGCCAGCAGCACGGGAGGGCCCGGGGGGAAGCAGTACTTC	CASSTGGPGGKQYF	TRBD2	TRBV7-9	TRBJ2-7	-
TGTGCCAGCAGTTTAGCGGGAGAAGGGACCGGGGAGCTGTTTTTT	CASSLAGEGTGELFF	TRBD2	TRBV28	TRBJ2-2	many
TGCAGCGCCACGGAGAACTACGAGCAGTACTTC	CSATENYEQYF	-	TRBV29-1	TRBJ2-7	-
TGTGCCAGCAGTTTAGGGCCGGGACTAGCGGGAGGGCCAACAGATACGCAGTATTTT	CASSLGPGLAGGPTDTQYF	TRBD2	TRBV12-3/TRBV12-4	TRBJ2-3	many
TGTGCCAGCAGCGTAGCCGGGGGGAGCTCCTATAATTCACCCCTCCACTTT	CASSVAGGSSYNSPLHF	-	TRBV9	TRBJ1-6	few
TGCGCCAGCGGACAGGGGAATTCACCCCTCCACTTT	CASGQGNSPLHF	TRBD1	TRBV10-1	TRBJ1-6	many
TGCGCCAGCAGCTTGGAACAGTCCACCGGGGAGCTGTTTTTT	CASSLEQSTGELFF	-	TRBV5-1	TRBJ2-2	-
TGCAGTGCACCCCGACTAGCGAATGAGCAGTTCTTC	CSAPRLANEQFF	TRBD2	TRBV20-1	TRBJ2-1	-
TGTGCCAGCAGTTATCAGACGAACTCTGGAAACACCATATATTTT	CASSYQTNSGNTIYF	-	TRBV12-3/TRBV12-4	TRBJ1-3	-
TGTGCCTGGAGTGGGACAGGGGCTACCTTAGCCAAAAACATTCAGTACTTC	CAWSGTGATLAKNIQYF	TRBD1	TRBV30	TRBJ2-4	many
TGTGCCAGCAGCGTAGCTTCCGTGTCTGGAAACACCATATATTTT	CASSVASVSGNTIYF	-	TRBV9	TRBJ1-3	-
TGTGCCAGCAGTTATAGGACAGGGGGCCGTCAGCCCCAGCATTTT	CASSYRTGGRQPQHF	TRBD1	TRBV12-3/TRBV12-4	TRBJ1-5	many
TGTGCCAGCAGTGAATACGACTACGAGCAGTACTTC	CASSEYDYEQYF	-	TRBV25-1	TRBJ2-7	-
TGTGCCAGCAGCCAAGATTCCCAGGGCTCCTACAATGAGCAGTTCTTC	CASSQDSQGSYNEQFF	-	TRBV4-2	TRBJ2-1	-
TGCGCCAGCAGCCGATTTTCCGGGACAGGGGTTCAAGAGACCCAGTACTTC	CASSRFSGTGVQETQYF	TRBD1	TRBV4-1	TRBJ2-5	many
TGCAGTGCTAGAGCCGGACAGCCCTATGGCTACACCTTC	CSARAGQPYGYTF	-	TRBV20-1	TRBJ1-2	many
TGTGCCAGCAGCTCATCCCAGTCGGAGACCCAGTACTTC	CASSSSQSETQYF	-	TRBV5-4	TRBJ2-5	many
TGTGCCAGCAGCTTCAGGGGGGGATCTAGCACAGATACGCAGTATTTT	CASSFRGGSSTDTQYF	-	TRBV11-2	TRBJ2-3	many
TGCAGCGTTGACTCCGGCCAGGGAAACACTGAAGCTTTCTTT	CSVDSGQGNTEAFF	-	TRBV29-1	TRBJ1-1	-
TGCGCCAGCAGCCGTTCCACTACCCAGACAGGGGGCTTGGCAGATACGCAGTATTTT	CASSRSTTQTGGLADTQYF	TRBD1	TRBV4-1	TRBJ2-3	many
TGTGCCACCAGTGCTACAGGACAGGGATACAATGAGCAGTTCTTC	CATSATGQGYNEQFF	TRBD1	TRBV24-1	TRBJ2-1	-
TGCAGTGCGGATGACAGGGATAAGGGCGATGAGCAGTTCTTC	CSADDRDKGDEQFF	TRBD1	TRBV20-1	TRBJ2-1	many
TGTGCCAGCAGCCGAAAAGGGAAGGATACGCAGTATTTT	CASSRKGKDTQYF	-	TRBV5-4	TRBJ2-3	few
TGTGCCAGCAGCCAAGATTTTCGCGATGAGCAGTTCTTC	CASSQDFRDEQFF	-	TRBV3-1	TRBJ2-1	-
TGTGCCACCAGCAGAGACCGAGCGGAGGTTAAGTACTTC	CATSRDRAEVKYF	-	TRBV15	TRBJ2-4	-
TGTGCCAGCAGCCAAGAATCACTAGCGGGAAAGCAGTACTTC	CASSQESLAGKQYF	TRBD2	TRBV14	TRBJ2-7	few
TGTGCCAGCAGCCCGGGACTAGCGAACTCTTACGAGCAGTACTTC	CASSPGLANSYEQYF	TRBD2	TRBV7-2	TRBJ2-7	many
TGTGCCAGCAGCCACGAGAAGAATGGCTACACCTTC	CASSHEKNGYTF	-	TRBV11-2	TRBJ1-2	many
TGCAGTGTCTCAGGGGGGGGACTAGAGACCCAGTACTTC	CSVSGGGLETQYF	-	TRBV20-1	TRBJ2-5	many